Below, 3 T cell receptor beta chains from the same sample are listed, as sequenced in a study of blood T cells in healthy people across ages. A J-beta primer mix and a sample-barcoded 5' primer were used in a second PCR of roughly 7 to 12 cycles. TCRdb re-derived calls from the 5' RACE reads in MiXCR, one entry per CDR3 protein. Among about 940,000 distinct CDR3 sequences listed, around 48% were seen once. The specimen sequenced was blood. The source of these receptors is a man aged 30 to 45 in good health.

The chain combines TRBV6-5 with TRBJ1-2; 7 nucleotides line up with TRBD1. After removal of 5 bases from V and 1 base from J, the junction contained 7 bases not matched to a gene. Germline V gives CDR1 MNHEY, CDR2 SVGAGI. This CDR3 region has 15 residues. CDR3 nucleotides: TGTGCCAGCAGTGACCAGGGGGGAGTTAACTATGGCTACACCTTC. Translated: CASSDQGGVNYGYTF.

The genes are TRBV6-5 and TRBJ1-1; 8 bases match TRBD1. The CDR3 is 18 amino acids. Germline lookup yields CDR1 MNHEY and CDR2 SVGAGI. The ends lost 2 bases at V and 0 bases at J; junction bases unmatched: 11. This CDR3 reads CASSYRMTGVKVNTEAFF. As DNA, the CDR3 is TGTGCCAGCAGTTACCGGATGACAGGGGTTAAGGTGAACACTGAAGCTTTCTTT.

Ten or more counts support this clonotype. The V and J genes are TRBV11-2 and TRBJ2-1; 10 bases agree with TRBD2. V was pared by 5 bases and J by 8 bases, with 9 bases of the junction left unmatched. Germline CDR1 reads SGHAT; CDR2 reads FQNNGV. This CDR3 spans 15 amino acids. CDR3 region: CASSRSGGAFYEQFF. The CDR3 DNA reads as TGTGCCAGCAGCCGAAGCGGGGGGGCTTTCTATGAGCAGTTCTTC.